This paragraph reports one T cell receptor (beta chain). This sample is part of a study of CD4 T cell repertoires in COVID-19. About the research overall: Relabeled CFSE-low cells, IL-2-expanded for approximately 9 days, met spikes from other coronaviruses.

Sequencing was done directly on freshly isolated, uncultured memory T cells. The CDR3 totals 12 residues. CDR1 is LNHDA, CDR2 SQIVND, per germline (reference sequence). Between the trimmed V and J ends, which lost 11 bases and 3 bases, there was a span of 13 bases. This table comes from immunoSEQ multiplex PCR, and its TCRdb copy is limited to in-frame clones, with some not included. The sample carries around 8,200 clones, roughly 84% recorded once. Sequenced here: effector memory CD4+ T cells from blood, sampled before the COVID-19 pandemic. The chain employs TRBV19 and TRBJ1-2; tentatively, D is TRBD1 (6 bases). The origin of this receptor is a human donor who had COVID-19. The CDR3 protein is CASYRVDYGYTF. The CDR3 nucleotides are TGTGCCTCGTACAGGGTTGACTATGGCTACACCTTC.